One sample yielded the 4 T cell receptor beta chains listed below, sequenced in a study of graft-versus-host responses after intestinal transplantation. TCRdb's copy holds only in-frame clones and misses some; the assay was immunoSEQ multiplex PCR. Among roughly 100,000 clones listed, 93% were seen once. No antigen is known for these receptors. Material: unstimulated CD8+ T cells sorted from spleen or lymph node cells, obtained before intestinal transplant. These receptors were collected from a human donor who received an intestinal transplant.

The chain uses TRBV5-6 and TRBJ1-1; TRBD1 matches 8 bases. CDR3 size: 15 residues. Germline V gene sequence: CDR1 SGHDT, CDR2 YYEEEE. Trimming at V came to 2 bases and at J to 5 bases, leaving 8 bases not matched to a gene. The CDR3 is CASSFDRTGRTEAFF. The CDR3 bases are TGTGCCAGCAGCTTTGATCGGACAGGGAGGACTGAAGCTTTCTTT.

The chain recombines TRBV6-5 with TRBJ2-1; D may match TRBD1 or TRBD2 (5 bases each). From germline, CDR1 is MNHEY and CDR2 SVGAGI. V was cut by 0 bases and J by 10 bases, with 10 bases left in between. This CDR3 is 13 amino acids long. CDR3: CASSYSLGDEQFF. DNA of the CDR3: TGTGCCAGCAGTTACTCGCTCGGGGACGAGCAGTTCTTC.

This sequence joins TRBV5-8 and TRBJ1-2; 7 nucleotides align to TRBD1. Germline CDR1 is SGHTS and CDR2 is YDEGEE. The CDR3 contains 13 residues. With V trimmed by 4 bases and J by 3 bases, 3 bases remained unmatched. Here the CDR3 reads CASSDRDHYGYTF. DNA for the CDR3: TGTGCCAGCAGCGACAGGGACCACTATGGCTACACCTTC.

V usage is TRBV5-5 and J usage is TRBJ1-1; D gene unclear. V was cut by 5 bases and J by 1 base, with 12 bases left in between. This CDR3 has 14 residues. From germline, CDR1 is SGHKS and CDR2 YYEKEE (reference sequence). As DNA, the CDR3 is TGTGCCAGCAGTATAACCGTAGCGAACACTGAAGCTTTCTTT. This codes for CASSITVANTEAFF.